This TCR beta chain was recovered during a study of shared clonotypes between healthy human individuals. This CDR3 has 15 residues. Per germline, CDR1 SGHAT and CDR2 FQNNGV. V lost 1 base and J 0 bases, leaving 10 bases between the germline ends. The data were produced by immunoSEQ multiplex PCR, yet TCRdb's version contains in-frame clones alone and is incomplete. The sample holds 2 million to 3 million clones; roughly 93% are singletons and the top ten take about 0.39%. This clone was seen only once. Source material: naive CD4+ T cells from PBMCs. Subset described: CD45RA+ positively selected. The receptor was derived from a man aged 18 to 29 in good health. Some clones in this sample may be carry-over from other donors' samples. The chain combines TRBV11-2 with TRBJ2-7; D assignment may be TRBD1 or TRBD2 (5 bases each). CDR3 in DNA: TGTGCCAGCAGCTTAGCAGAGGGGTACTCCTACGAGCAGTACTTC. Protein sequence: CASSLAEGYSYEQYF.